Below are 28 T cell receptor beta chains sequenced from a single sample in a study of blood T cells in healthy people across ages. The use of a sample-barcoded 5' primer and a J-beta primer mix characterized a second PCR of about 7 to 12 cycles. MiXCR, run by TCRdb on the 5' RACE reads, gives a single entry per CDR3 protein. The table lists 980,000 or so distinct CDR3 sequences, around 48% of them singletons. Sequenced sample: blood. The receptors here all came from a man aged 25-45 years in good health.

This clonotype was found a few times. The chain employs TRBV6-1 and TRBJ2-5; 7 bases agree with TRBD2. CDR3 length equals 13 residues. J lost 11 bases, V lost 5 bases, and 11 bases had no gene match. From germline, CDR1 is MNHNS and CDR2 SASEGT. In DNA form, the CDR3 reads TGTGCCAGCAGTCCCGGGACTATCGGGGAGCAGTACTTC. Residues: CASSPGTIGEQYF.

This clonotype was detected only a few times. V usage is TRBV9 and J usage is TRBJ2-1; TRBD2 matches at 8 bases. Germline CDR1 reads SGDLS; CDR2 reads YYNGEE. CDR3 length: 15 residues. The ends lost 3 bases at V and 7 bases at J; junction bases unmatched: 9. The CDR3 region is CASSARGGLGNEQFF. The CDR3 DNA is TGTGCCAGCAGCGCCCGGGGGGGCCTGGGAAATGAGCAGTTCTTC.

The chain joins TRBV9 to TRBJ2-2, with 10 bases identical to TRBD1. There are 15 residues in the CDR3. Germline V gene data show CDR1 as SGDLS and CDR2 as YYNGEE. The ends lost 4 bases at V and 8 bases at J; junction bases unmatched: 8. The CDR3 reads CASSPQTGGSGELFF. CDR3 nucleotides: TGTGCCAGCAGCCCCCAGACAGGGGGCTCAGGGGAGCTGTTTTTT. The full variable domain, in which reference TRBV9 and TRBJ2-2 provide the parts outside the CDR3, is DSGVTQTPKHLITATGQRVTLRCSPRSGDLSVYWYQQSLDQGLQFLIQYYNGEERAKGNILERFSAQQFPDLHSELNLSSLELGDSALYFCASSPQTGGSGELFFGEGSRLTVL.

V usage is TRBV28 and J usage is TRBJ1-2, with a possible D match to TRBD1 (5 bases). Trimming left V 8 bases short and J 8 bases short, with 15 bases between. The CDR3 spans 12 residues. The germline V gene encodes CDR1 MDHEN and CDR2 SYDVKM. CDR3 region: CASQAGAGGYTF. The DNA of the CDR3 is TGTGCCAGCCAAGCCGGGGCCGGGGGCTACACCTTC.

The chain couples TRBV11-3 to TRBJ2-1; a possible D gene is TRBD2 (6 bases). The CDR3 extends over 15 amino acids. Germline-derived CDR1 and CDR2 are SGHNT and YENEEA. The ends were cut back, 5 bases at V and 9 bases at J, with 20 bases in the middle. As DNA, the CDR3 is TGTGCCAGCAGCCCAACGGGGGATTATGGGGGTGAGCAGTTCTTC. Its translation: CASSPTGDYGGEQFF. Using reference TRBV11-3 and TRBJ2-1 for the parts outside the CDR3, the full variable domain is EAGVVQSPRYKIIEKKQPVAFWCNPISGHNTLYWYLQNLGQGPELLIRYENEEAVDDSQLPKDRFSAERLKGVDSTLKIQPAELGDSAVYLCASSPTGDYGGEQFFGPGTRLTVL.

This rearrangement joins TRBV12-3 or TRBV12-4 to TRBJ1-2; no clear D. The CDR3 totals 13 residues. Between the trimmed V and J ends, which lost 0 bases and 8 bases, there was a span of 10 bases. CDR3 residues: CASSLAVSAGYTF. The CDR3 coding sequence is TGTGCCAGCAGTTTAGCGGTGAGCGCGGGCTACACCTTC.

The J gene is TRBJ1-2, the V gene TRBV15; TRBD1 matches 12 bases. Trimming removed 1 base from V and 6 bases from J; junction bases left unmatched: 9. Germline V lookup: CDR1 LNHNV, CDR2 YYDKDF (reference sequence). The CDR3 runs 17 residues. The CDR3 region has the DNA TGTGCCACCAGCAGAGGACGGGACAGGGGGCAGGTGAATGGCTACACCTTC. The encoded protein is CATSRGRDRGQVNGYTF.

The sample holds a few counts of this clonotype. CDR3 sequence reads: CASSYSTRGTTGGEQYF. In DNA, the CDR3 is TGTGCCAGCAGTTACTCGACACGCGGGACCACAGGAGGCGAGCAGTACTTC. The chain uses TRBV6-5 and TRBJ2-5, with D tentatively TRBD2 (6 bases). The J call is uncertain, as TRBJ2-7 better fits the DNA end. This CDR3 is 17 amino acids long. CDR1 is MNHEY, CDR2 SVGAGI, per germline.

This chain uses TRBV28 with TRBJ2-7; D is undetermined. The CDR3 extends over 14 amino acids. Germline values: CDR1 MDHEN, CDR2 SYDVKM. The V and J ends lost 5 bases and 2 bases respectively, with 13 bases between them. The CDR3 reads CASSENRFPYEQYF. The CDR3 nucleotides read TGTGCCAGCAGTGAGAACCGCTTCCCCTACGAGCAGTACTTC. Based on the CDR3 plus reference TRBV28 and TRBJ2-7, the full variable domain is DVKVTQSSRYLVKRTGEKVFLECVQDMDHENMFWYRQDPGLGLRLIYFSYDVKMKEKGDIPEGYSVSREKKERFSLILESASTNQTSMYLCASSENRFPYEQYFGPGTRLTVT.

This chain uses TRBV28 with TRBJ2-3; no definite D call. Trimming shortened V by 4 bases and J by 0 bases, and 14 bases separated the two germline ends. Germline V gene sequence: CDR1 MDHEN, CDR2 SYDVKM. The CDR3 is made up of 16 amino acids. In DNA form, the CDR3 reads TGTGCCAGCAGTTCCCCGCAGCGCATAAGCACAGATACGCAGTATTTT. It specifies CASSSPQRISTDTQYF.

V is TRBV2 and J is TRBJ2-7, with D unclear. V was shortened by 2 bases and J by 3 bases, with 5 bases between the two germline ends. The CDR3 totals 12 residues. Germline V gene lookup returns CDR1 SNHLY and CDR2 FYNNEI. CDR3 nucleotide sequence: TGTGCCAGCAGTGAACTAGTCTACGAGCAGTACTTC. Protein product: CASSELVYEQYF.

This chain links TRBV6-6 with TRBJ1-5; no definite D call. CDR3 length: 16 residues. Trimming took off 8 bases at V and 2 bases at J, with 19 bases between the two ends. The germline gives CDR1 MNHNY, CDR2 SVGAGI (reference sequence). CDR3 residues: CASGSQTSKGNQPQHF. Written as DNA, the CDR3 is TGTGCCAGCGGGAGCCAGACTTCGAAGGGCAATCAGCCCCAGCATTTT.

The V call is TRBV25-1, the J call TRBJ1-5; no reliable D call. The CDR3 sequence is 12 residues long. Trimming left V 4 bases short and J 8 bases short, with 9 bases between. Germline-derived CDR1 and CDR2 are MGHDK and SYGVNS. CDR3 coding DNA: TGTGCCAGCAGTGCCCACCGGGAGCCCCAGCATTTT. Translation gives CASSAHREPQHF.

This chain uses TRBV12-5 with TRBJ1-2, with 7 bases fitting TRBD1. This CDR3 is built from 15 residues. V was pared by 2 bases and J by 4 bases, with 7 bases of the junction left unmatched. Germline V gives CDR1 LGHNT, CDR2 FRNRAP. The CDR3 DNA reads TGTGCTAGTGGTTTGCGACAGGGTAGGATCTATGGCTACACCTTC. It is translated as CASGLRQGRIYGYTF. Drawing the rest from reference TRBV12-5 and TRBJ1-2, the complete variable domain is DARVTQTPRHKVTEMGQEVTMRCQPILGHNTVFWYRQTMMQGLELLAYFRNRAPLDDSGMPKDRFSAEMPDATLATLKIQPSEPRDSAVYFCASGLRQGRIYGYTFGSGTRLTVV.

This clonotype showed up just once. This sequence joins TRBV5-1 and TRBJ1-1; no definite D call. The germline V gene encodes CDR1 SGHRS and CDR2 YFSETQ. Trimming took off 5 bases at V and 1 base at J, with 12 bases between the two ends. The CDR3 extends over 14 amino acids. The DNA for the CDR3 is TGCGCCAGCAGGCTTCATACAGAGAACACTGAAGCTTTCTTT. It translates to CASRLHTENTEAFF.

This clonotype was detected only a few times. The J gene is TRBJ2-3, the V gene TRBV7-3; tentatively, D is TRBD2 (5 bases). The CDR3 is 15 amino acids. V dropped 3 bases and J dropped 0 bases, with 10 bases sitting between them. The germline V gene encodes CDR1 SGHTA and CDR2 FQGTGA. In nucleotides, the CDR3 is TGTGCCAGCAGCTTCGGGGTTATGAGCACAGATACGCAGTATTTT. It encodes CASSFGVMSTDTQYF. The full variable domain, in which reference TRBV7-3 and TRBJ2-3 provide the parts outside the CDR3, is GAGVSQTPSNKVTEKGKYVELRCDPISGHTALYWYRQSLGQGPEFLIYFQGTGAADDSGLPNDRFFAVRPEGSVSTLKIQRTERGDSAVYLCASSFGVMSTDTQYFGPGTRLTVL.

V usage is TRBV27 and J usage is TRBJ2-7, with 7 positions matching TRBD1. Germline assignment: CDR1 MNHEY and CDR2 SMNVEV (reference sequence). This CDR3 is 16 amino acids long. With 3 bases clipped from V and 2 bases from J, the junction kept 10 bases outside the gene matches. CDR3 nucleotides: TGTGCCAGCAGTTTTCGAACGGACAGGTTTGCCTACGAGCAGTACTTC. This sequence encodes CASSFRTDRFAYEQYF.

CDR3 nucleotides: TGTGCCAGCAGTGAACTGGTTTCGAACGGCTACACCTTC. Residues: CASSELVSNGYTF. V and J are TRBV2 and TRBJ1-2; the D is unclear. CDR3 length equals 13 residues. Germline V CDR1 and CDR2: SNHLY, FYNNEI. V lost 2 bases and J lost 8, with 12 bases in between.

In its sample, this clonotype was seen a few times. The rearrangement joins TRBV7-2 to TRBJ2-3, with D unclear. Trimming removed 2 bases from V and 6 bases from J, with 6 bases in between. CDR1 is SGHTA and CDR2 is FQGNSA in the germline V gene. The CDR3 spans 12 residues. The CDR3 loop is CASSLLRDTQYF. The CDR3, as DNA: TGTGCCAGCAGCTTACTCCGGGATACGCAGTATTTT. The variable domain in full, with the rest retrieved from reference TRBV7-2 and TRBJ2-3, is GAGVSQSPSNKVTEKGKDVELRCDPISGHTALYWYRQSLGQGLEFLIYFQGNSAPDKSGLPSDRFSAERTGGSVSTLTIQRTQQEDSAVYLCASSLLRDTQYFGPGTRLTVL.

For the CDR3, the DNA is TGCGCCAGCAGCCCGGACAGTTTGATGGATGGCTACACCTTC. Translation: CASSPDSLMDGYTF. The chain couples TRBV5-1 to TRBJ1-2; weak D call: TRBD1 (6 bases). Germline V CDR1 and CDR2: SGHRS, YFSETQ. The CDR3 runs 14 residues. Trimming took 4 bases from V and 6 from J, leaving 16 bases between them.

CDR3 in amino acids: CASRDRGAAPLHF. The CDR3 DNA is TGTGCCAGCAGAGACAGGGGTGCGGCACCCCTCCACTTT. This chain joins TRBV6-5 and TRBJ1-6; 8 bases align to TRBD1. Looked up from germline, CDR1 is MNHEY and CDR2 is SVGAGI. V shed 6 bases, J shed 11 bases, and the junction held 6 bases outside the gene matches. The CDR3 has 13 amino acids.

The chain joins TRBV13 to TRBJ1-1; D remains ambiguous. V was trimmed by 6 bases and J by 2 bases, leaving 10 bases between them. The CDR3 sequence is 13 residues long. Germline V gene sequence: CDR1 PRHDT, CDR2 FYEKMQ (reference sequence). Written as DNA, the CDR3 is TGTGCCAGCAGTAACACAGTCAACACTGAAGCTTTCTTT. Its protein is CASSNTVNTEAFF.

This chain uses TRBV28 with TRBJ1-5; D gene uncertain. The CDR3 is 12 residues long. Trimming stripped 6 bases from V and 5 bases from J, with 8 bases between. Germline V gene data show CDR1 as MDHEN and CDR2 as SYDVKM. The CDR3 loop reads CASRIVDQPQHF. The CDR3 nucleotides read TGTGCCAGCAGGATCGTAGATCAGCCCCAGCATTTT.

This clonotype was observed a few times. For the CDR3, the DNA is TGTGCCAGCAGTCCCTTCGGACTAGCGGGGAGCTCCTACAATGAGCAGTTCTTC. Its translation: CASSPFGLAGSSYNEQFF. The chain employs TRBV27 and TRBJ2-1; 12 bases map to TRBD2. CDR3 length equals 18 residues. Germline V gene lookup returns CDR1 MNHEY and CDR2 SMNVEV (reference sequence). The ends lost 5 bases at V and 0 bases at J; junction bases unmatched: 8.

This clonotype was detected a few times. The chain recombines TRBV5-8 with TRBJ2-3, with D unclear. The germline gives CDR1 SGHTS, CDR2 YDEGEE. The CDR3 length is 13 residues. Between the trimmed V and J ends, which lost 4 bases and 6 bases, there was a span of 12 bases. The DNA for the CDR3 is TGTGCCAGCAGCCATCCTCTCTCGGATACGCAGTATTTT. Translation gives CASSHPLSDTQYF.

V is TRBV6-5 and J is TRBJ2-5; tentatively, D is TRBD2 (6 bases). The V gene's germline CDR1 is MNHEY and CDR2 SVGAGI. The ends were cut back, 2 bases at V and 5 bases at J, with 12 bases in the middle. The CDR3 totals 14 residues. CDR3 amino acids: CASSYRSSAETQYF. The CDR3 bases are TGTGCCAGCAGTTACCGCTCTAGCGCTGAGACCCAGTACTTC.

The V gene is TRBV7-3, the J gene TRBJ2-1; D is uncertain. The germline V gene encodes CDR1 SGHTA and CDR2 FQGTGA. V lost 6 bases and J 6 bases, leaving 12 bases between the germline ends. The CDR3 is 13 amino acids. CDR3 nucleotide sequence: TGTGCCAGCAGACTCCAGAGACGCAATGAGCAGTTCTTC. This translates into CASRLQRRNEQFF.

The chain joins TRBV3-1 to TRBJ2-3, with D possibly being TRBD1 or TRBD2 (7 bases each). V was cut by 3 bases and J by 4 bases, with 11 bases left in between. This CDR3 has 14 amino acids. Germline V lookup: CDR1 LGHDT, CDR2 YNNKEL (reference sequence). CDR3 coding DNA: TGTGCCAGCAGCCAGACAGGGAGGGCAGATACGCAGTATTTT. Translated, it gives CASSQTGRADTQYF.